One and the same sample provided the 10 T cell receptor beta chains below, sequenced in a study of T cells after somatic rescue of genetic block. TCRdb's table, derived via immunoSEQ multiplex PCR, lists solely in-frame clones and lacks some. This table holds under 150,000 clones, about 89% found once. The sequencing sample was made of peripheral blood mononuclear cells (PBMCs). The receptor set was obtained from a woman aged 18-29 years.

This clone was counted only a few times. The genes are TRBV28 and TRBJ1-6; D unclear. Germline lookup yields CDR1 MDHEN and CDR2 SYDVKM. V was clipped by 2 bases and J by 8 bases, with 4 bases between them. The CDR3 covers 12 residues. DNA of the CDR3: TGTGCCAGCAGTTTAATGTATTCACCCCTCCACTTT. Amino acid sequence: CASSLMYSPLHF.

This chain uses TRBV4-2 with TRBJ1-6; D might be TRBD1 (5 bases). CDR1 LGHNA and CDR2 YNFKEQ come from the germline V gene. This CDR3 region has 18 residues. Trimming took 1 base from V and 9 from J, leaving 22 bases between them. The CDR3 nucleotides are TGTGCCAGCAGCCAAGGTCGAGGGCAGGCGACTGGGGGTTCACCCCTCCACTTT. Translating it yields CASSQGRGQATGGSPLHF.

This sequence joins TRBV2 and TRBJ2-3; 12 nucleotides agree with TRBD2. The V segment lost 5 bases and the J segment 2 bases; nucleotides outside the gene matches: 5. This CDR3 spans 16 amino acids. Germline V gives CDR1 SNHLY, CDR2 FYNNEI. This CDR3 is CASSSRTSGVTDTQYF. DNA of the CDR3: TGTGCCAGCAGTTCCCGGACTAGCGGGGTCACAGATACGCAGTATTTT. Full variable domain (remainder filled in from reference TRBV2 and TRBJ2-3): EPEVTQTPSHQVTQMGQEVILRCVPISNHLYFYWYRQILGQKVEFLVSFYNNEISEKSEIFDDQFSVERPDGSNFTLKIRSTKLEDSAMYFCASSSRTSGVTDTQYFGPGTRLTVL.

The V gene is TRBV7-2, the J gene TRBJ1-2; TRBD1 matches 9 bases. The CDR3 contains 13 residues. Trimming at V came to 1 base and at J to 6 bases, leaving 0 bases not matched to a gene. Germline CDR1 SGHTA, CDR2 FQGNSA. As DNA, the CDR3 is TGTGCCAGCAGCTTAGGACAGGGGGATGGCTACACCTTC. Amino acids: CASSLGQGDGYTF.

The J gene is TRBJ1-3, the V gene TRBV28, with D hard to call. The CDR3 sequence is 11 residues long. V was pared by 7 bases and J by 8 bases, with 9 bases between. From germline, CDR1 is MDHEN and CDR2 SYDVKM. CDR3 loop: CASTLGYTIYF. The CDR3 nucleotides are TGTGCCAGCACCCTGGGTTACACCATATATTTT.

The rearrangement joins TRBV6-1 to TRBJ2-7, with TRBD1 matching 11 bases. CDR3 length: 16 amino acids. CDR1 and CDR2 (germline): MNHNS, SASEGT. Trimming removed 2 bases from V and 6 bases from J; junction bases left unmatched: 9. In DNA form, the CDR3 reads TGTGCCAGCAGTGAAACTAGGACAGGGGGCGCGTCCGAGCAGTACTTC. As protein: CASSETRTGGASEQYF.

The chain recombines TRBV11-2 with TRBJ2-5; D perhaps matches TRBD2 (5 bases). Germline CDR1 is SGHAT and CDR2 is FQNNGV. Trimming cost V 11 bases and J 7 bases, with 20 bases left between them. The CDR3 has 13 amino acids. The CDR3 reads CASSLRAAGTQYF. The CDR3 DNA sequence: TGTGCCTCCTCCTTGAGGGCCGCGGGGACCCAGTACTTC.

The rearrangement links TRBV25-1 to TRBJ2-5, with a weak D call TRBD2 (6 bases). CDR3 length: 14 residues. V was cut by 5 bases and J by 1 base, with 11 bases left in between. Germline V gene data show CDR1 as MGHDK and CDR2 as SYGVNS. The CDR3 DNA sequence: TGTGCCAGCAGTTTTAGTAGCGGCCAAGAGACCCAGTACTTC. Its protein product is CASSFSSGQETQYF.

V gene TRBV11-2 combines with J gene TRBJ2-2; 8 positions agree with TRBD1. The CDR3 runs 15 residues. V gave up 6 bases and J gave up 0 bases; unmatched junction bases: 3. Germline V lookup: CDR1 SGHAT, CDR2 FQNNGV. This CDR3 is CASRSTGANTGELFF. CDR3 sequence (DNA): TGTGCCAGCAGATCGACAGGGGCGAACACCGGGGAGCTGTTTTTT. Complete variable domain (other parts from reference TRBV11-2 and TRBJ2-2): EAGVAQSPRYKIIEKRQSVAFWCNPISGHATLYWYQQILGQGPKLLIQFQNNGVVDDSQLPKDRFSAERLKGVDSTLKIQPAKLEDSAVYLCASRSTGANTGELFFGEGSRLTVL.

This chain's CDR3 is CASSEGGSGGYTF. DNA for the CDR3: TGTGCCAGCAGTGAAGGGGGCTCGGGCGGCTACACCTTC. The chain joins TRBV2 to TRBJ1-2; D perhaps matches TRBD1 (5 bases). Trimming shortened V by 1 base and J by 8 bases, and 11 bases separated the two germline ends. The germline CDR1 and CDR2 sequences are SNHLY and FYNNEI. CDR3 length: 13 amino acids.